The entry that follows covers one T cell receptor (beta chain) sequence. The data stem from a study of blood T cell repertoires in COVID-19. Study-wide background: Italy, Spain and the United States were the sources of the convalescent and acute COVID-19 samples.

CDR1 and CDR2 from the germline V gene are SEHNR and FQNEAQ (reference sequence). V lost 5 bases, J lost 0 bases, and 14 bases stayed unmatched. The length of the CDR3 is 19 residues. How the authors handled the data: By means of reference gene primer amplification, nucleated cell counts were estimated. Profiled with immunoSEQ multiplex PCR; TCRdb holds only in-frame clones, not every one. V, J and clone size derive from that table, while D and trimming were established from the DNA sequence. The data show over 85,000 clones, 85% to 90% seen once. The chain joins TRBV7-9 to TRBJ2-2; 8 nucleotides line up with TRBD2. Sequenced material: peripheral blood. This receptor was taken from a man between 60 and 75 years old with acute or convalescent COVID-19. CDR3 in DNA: TGTGCCAGCAGCCCGCCCCGGGACTATAGCGGGACGAACACCGGGGAGCTGTTTTTT. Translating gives CASSPPRDYSGTNTGELFF.